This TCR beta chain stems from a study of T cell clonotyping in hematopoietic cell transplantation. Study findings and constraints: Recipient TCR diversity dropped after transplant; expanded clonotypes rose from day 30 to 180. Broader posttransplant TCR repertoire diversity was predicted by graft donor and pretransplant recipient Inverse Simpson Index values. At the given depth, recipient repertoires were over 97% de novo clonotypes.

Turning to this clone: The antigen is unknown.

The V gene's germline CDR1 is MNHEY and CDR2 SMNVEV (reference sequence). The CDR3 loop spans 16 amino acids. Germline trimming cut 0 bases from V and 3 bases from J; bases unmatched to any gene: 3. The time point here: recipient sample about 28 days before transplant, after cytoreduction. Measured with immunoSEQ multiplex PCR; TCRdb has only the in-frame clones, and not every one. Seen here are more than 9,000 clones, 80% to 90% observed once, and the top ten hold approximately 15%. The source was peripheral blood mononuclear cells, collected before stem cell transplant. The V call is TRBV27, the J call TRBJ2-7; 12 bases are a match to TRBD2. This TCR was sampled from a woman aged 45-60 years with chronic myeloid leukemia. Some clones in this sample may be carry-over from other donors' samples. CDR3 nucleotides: TGTGCCAGCAGTTTATCCGGACTAGCGGGATTCTACGAGCAGTACTTC. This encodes CASSLSGLAGFYEQYF.